This T cell receptor beta chain was found in a study of blood T cell repertoires in COVID-19. The wider study: COVID-19 samples from acute and convalescent phases originated in the United States, Italy and Spain. The cDNA or gDNA used as material had been derived from T cells, B-cell-depleted T cells, or PBMCs.

The CDR3 spans 14 residues. V trimming: 0 bases; J trimming: 7 bases; junction bases outside the gene matches: 4. Germline-derived CDR1 and CDR2 are SGHTA and FQGNSA. Authors' analysis steps: Scientists estimated how many nucleated cells there were by amplifying reference gene primers. Sequencing used immunoSEQ multiplex PCR; TCRdb keeps in-frame clones, though not all of them. The V and J calls and clone size were taken over from that table, and D and trimming were inferred from the DNA. The sample holds about 95,000 clones, roughly 80% seen once. This clone was observed at least ten times. This sequence was found in an elderly man with active or convalescent COVID-19. The sequencing sample was made of peripheral blood. The chain uses TRBV7-2 and TRBJ1-2, with 8 bases identical to TRBD1. CDR3: CASSLASGGGGYTF. The CDR3 bases are TGTGCCAGCAGCTTAGCGTCAGGGGGCGGTGGCTACACCTTC.